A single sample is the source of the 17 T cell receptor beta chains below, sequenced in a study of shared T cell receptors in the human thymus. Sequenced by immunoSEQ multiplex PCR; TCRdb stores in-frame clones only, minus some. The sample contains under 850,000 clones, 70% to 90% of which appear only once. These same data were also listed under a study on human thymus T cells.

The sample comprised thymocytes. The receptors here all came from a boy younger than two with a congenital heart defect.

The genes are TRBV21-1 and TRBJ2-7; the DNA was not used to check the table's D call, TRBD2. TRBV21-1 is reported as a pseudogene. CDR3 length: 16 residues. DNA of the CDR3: TGTGCCAGCAGCGGACCTACTAGCGGGAGTCCCCGCGAGCAGTACTTC. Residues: CASSGPTSGSPREQYF.

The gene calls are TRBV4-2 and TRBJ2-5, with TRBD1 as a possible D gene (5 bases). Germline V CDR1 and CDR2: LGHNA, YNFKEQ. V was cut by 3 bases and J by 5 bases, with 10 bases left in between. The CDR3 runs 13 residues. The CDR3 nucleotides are TGTGCCAGCAGCCATGACAGCCGGGAGACCCAGTACTTC. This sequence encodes CASSHDSRETQYF.

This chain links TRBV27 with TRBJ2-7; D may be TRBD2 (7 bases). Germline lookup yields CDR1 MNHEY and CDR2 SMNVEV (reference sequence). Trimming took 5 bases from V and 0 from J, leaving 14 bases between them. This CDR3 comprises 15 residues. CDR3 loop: CASSLGGPSSYEQYF. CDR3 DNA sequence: TGTGCCAGCAGTCTGGGGGGGCCGAGCTCCTACGAGCAGTACTTC.

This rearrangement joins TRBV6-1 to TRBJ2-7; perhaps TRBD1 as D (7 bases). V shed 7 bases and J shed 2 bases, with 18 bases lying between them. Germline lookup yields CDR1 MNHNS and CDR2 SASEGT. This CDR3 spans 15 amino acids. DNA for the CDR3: TGTGCCAGCACTGCACCCAGGGGGGCTACCTACGAGCAGTACTTC. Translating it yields CASTAPRGATYEQYF.

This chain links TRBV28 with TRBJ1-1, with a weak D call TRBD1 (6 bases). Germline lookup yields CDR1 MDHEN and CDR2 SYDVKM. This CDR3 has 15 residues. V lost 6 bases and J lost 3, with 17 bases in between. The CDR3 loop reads CASSLIQGRDTEAFF. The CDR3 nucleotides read TGTGCCAGCAGCCTCATTCAGGGGAGGGACACTGAAGCTTTCTTT.

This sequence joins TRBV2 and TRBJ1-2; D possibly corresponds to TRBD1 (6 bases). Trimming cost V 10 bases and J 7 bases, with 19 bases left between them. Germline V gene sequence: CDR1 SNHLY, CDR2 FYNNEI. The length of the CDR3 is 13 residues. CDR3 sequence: CATQSSGARGYTF. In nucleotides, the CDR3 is TGTGCCACCCAGTCGTCAGGGGCGCGTGGCTACACCTTC.

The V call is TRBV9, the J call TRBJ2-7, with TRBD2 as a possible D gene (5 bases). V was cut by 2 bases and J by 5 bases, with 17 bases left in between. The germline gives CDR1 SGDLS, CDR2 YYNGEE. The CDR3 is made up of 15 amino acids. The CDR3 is CASSVHGNPPHEQYF. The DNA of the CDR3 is TGTGCCAGCAGCGTCCACGGGAACCCACCCCACGAGCAGTACTTC. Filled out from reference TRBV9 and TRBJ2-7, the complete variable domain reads DSGVTQTPKHLITATGQRVTLRCSPRSGDLSVYWYQQSLDQGLQFLIQYYNGEERAKGNILERFSAQQFPDLHSELNLSSLELGDSALYFCASSVHGNPPHEQYFGPGTRLTVT.

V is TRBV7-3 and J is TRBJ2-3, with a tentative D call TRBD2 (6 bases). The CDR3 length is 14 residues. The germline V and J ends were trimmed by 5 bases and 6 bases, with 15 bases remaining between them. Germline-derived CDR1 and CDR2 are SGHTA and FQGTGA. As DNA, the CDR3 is TGTGCCAGCAGCCCAAACGGGAGAAGGGATACGCAGTATTTT. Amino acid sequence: CASSPNGRRDTQYF. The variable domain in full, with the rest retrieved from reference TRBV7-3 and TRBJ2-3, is GAGVSQTPSNKVTEKGKYVELRCDPISGHTALYWYRQSLGQGPEFLIYFQGTGAADDSGLPNDRFFAVRPEGSVSTLKIQRTERGDSAVYLCASSPNGRRDTQYFGPGTRLTVL.

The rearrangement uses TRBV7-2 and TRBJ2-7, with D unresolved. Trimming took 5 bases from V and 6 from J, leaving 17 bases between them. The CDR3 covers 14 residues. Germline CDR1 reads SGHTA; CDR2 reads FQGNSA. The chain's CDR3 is CASSLFWRGGEQYF. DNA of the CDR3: TGTGCCAGCAGCCTATTTTGGCGAGGTGGCGAGCAGTACTTC.

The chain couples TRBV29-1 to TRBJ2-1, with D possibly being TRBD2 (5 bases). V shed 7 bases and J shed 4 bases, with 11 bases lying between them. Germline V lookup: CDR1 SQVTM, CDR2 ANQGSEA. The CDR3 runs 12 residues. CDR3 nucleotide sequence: TGCAGCGCATTGGACTTTTACAATGAGCAGTTCTTC. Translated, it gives CSALDFYNEQFF.

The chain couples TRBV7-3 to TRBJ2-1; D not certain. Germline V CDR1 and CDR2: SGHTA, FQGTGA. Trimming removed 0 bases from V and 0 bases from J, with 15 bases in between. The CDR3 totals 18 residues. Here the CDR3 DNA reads TGTGCCAGCAGCTTAACAGCCCCTAGTTGGAGCTCCTACAATGAGCAGTTCTTC. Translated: CASSLTAPSWSSYNEQFF.

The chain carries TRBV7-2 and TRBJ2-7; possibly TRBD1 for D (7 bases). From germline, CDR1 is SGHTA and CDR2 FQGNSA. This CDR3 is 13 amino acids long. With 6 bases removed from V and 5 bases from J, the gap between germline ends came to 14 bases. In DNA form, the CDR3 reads TGTGCCAGCAGTTCACAGGGGAGGAACGAGCAGTACTTC. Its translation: CASSSQGRNEQYF.

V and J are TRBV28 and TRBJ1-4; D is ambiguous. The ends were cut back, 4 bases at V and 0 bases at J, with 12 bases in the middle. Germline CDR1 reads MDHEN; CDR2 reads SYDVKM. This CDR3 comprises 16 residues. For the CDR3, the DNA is TGTGCCAGCAGTTCCCGACACCCCGCAACTAATGAAAAACTGTTTTTT. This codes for CASSSRHPATNEKLFF.

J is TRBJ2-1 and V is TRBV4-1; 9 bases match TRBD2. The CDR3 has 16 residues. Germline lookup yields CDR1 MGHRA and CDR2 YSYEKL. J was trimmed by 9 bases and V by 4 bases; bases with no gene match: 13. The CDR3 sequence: CASSPTGTSSRGEQFF. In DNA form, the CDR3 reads TGCGCCAGCAGCCCTACCGGGACTAGCAGTAGGGGTGAGCAGTTCTTC.

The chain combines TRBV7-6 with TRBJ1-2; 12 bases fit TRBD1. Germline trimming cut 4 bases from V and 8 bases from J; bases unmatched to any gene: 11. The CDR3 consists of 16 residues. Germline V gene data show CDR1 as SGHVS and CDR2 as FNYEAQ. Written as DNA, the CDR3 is TGTGCCAGCAGCTCATCCGGGACAGGGGGCATGCGGGGCTACACCTTC. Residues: CASSSSGTGGMRGYTF.

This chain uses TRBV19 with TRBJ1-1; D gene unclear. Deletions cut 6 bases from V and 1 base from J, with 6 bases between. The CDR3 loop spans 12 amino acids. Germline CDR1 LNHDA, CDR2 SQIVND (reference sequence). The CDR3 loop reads CASRPGNTEAFF. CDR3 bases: TGTGCCAGTAGACCGGGGAACACTGAAGCTTTCTTT.

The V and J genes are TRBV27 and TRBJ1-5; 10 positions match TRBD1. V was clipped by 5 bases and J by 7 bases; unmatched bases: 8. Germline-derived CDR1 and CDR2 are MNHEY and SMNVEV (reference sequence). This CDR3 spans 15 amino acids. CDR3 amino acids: CASSPTGQGHQPQHF. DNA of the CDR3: TGTGCCAGCAGTCCGACGGGACAGGGGCACCAGCCCCAGCATTTT.